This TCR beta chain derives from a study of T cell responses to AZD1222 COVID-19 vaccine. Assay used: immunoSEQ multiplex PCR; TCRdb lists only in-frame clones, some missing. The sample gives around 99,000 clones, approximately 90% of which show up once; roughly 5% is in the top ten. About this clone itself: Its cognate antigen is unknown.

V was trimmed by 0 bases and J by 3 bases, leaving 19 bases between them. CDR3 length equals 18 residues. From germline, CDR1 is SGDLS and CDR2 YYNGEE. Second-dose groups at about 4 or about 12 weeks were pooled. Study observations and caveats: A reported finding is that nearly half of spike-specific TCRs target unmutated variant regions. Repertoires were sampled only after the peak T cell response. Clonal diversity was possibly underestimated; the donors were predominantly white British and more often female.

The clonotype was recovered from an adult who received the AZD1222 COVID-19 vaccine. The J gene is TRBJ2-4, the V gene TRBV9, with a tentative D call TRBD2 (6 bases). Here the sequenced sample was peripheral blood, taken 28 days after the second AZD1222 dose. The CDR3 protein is CASSVAGGRQPNKNIQYF. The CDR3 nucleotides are TGTGCCAGCAGCGTAGCCGGAGGGAGACAGCCTAACAAAAACATTCAGTACTTC.